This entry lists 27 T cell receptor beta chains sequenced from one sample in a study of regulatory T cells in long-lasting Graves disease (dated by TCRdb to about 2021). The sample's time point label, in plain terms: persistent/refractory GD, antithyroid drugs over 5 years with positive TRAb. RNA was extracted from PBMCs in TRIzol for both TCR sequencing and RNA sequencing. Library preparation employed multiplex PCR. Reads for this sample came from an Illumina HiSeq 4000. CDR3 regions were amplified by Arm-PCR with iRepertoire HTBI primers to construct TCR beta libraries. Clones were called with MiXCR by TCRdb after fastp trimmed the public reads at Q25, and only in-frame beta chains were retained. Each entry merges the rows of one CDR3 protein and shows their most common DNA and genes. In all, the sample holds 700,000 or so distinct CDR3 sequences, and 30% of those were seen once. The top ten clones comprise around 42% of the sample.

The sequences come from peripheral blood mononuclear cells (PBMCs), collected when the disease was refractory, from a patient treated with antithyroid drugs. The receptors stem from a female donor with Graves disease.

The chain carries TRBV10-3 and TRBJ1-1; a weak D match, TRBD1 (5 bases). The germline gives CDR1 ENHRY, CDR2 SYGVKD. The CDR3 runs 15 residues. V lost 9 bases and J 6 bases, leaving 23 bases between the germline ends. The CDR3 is CAIAITGTAKAEAFF. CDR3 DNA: TGTGCCATTGCAATCACCGGGACGGCGAAGGCTGAAGCTTTCTTT.

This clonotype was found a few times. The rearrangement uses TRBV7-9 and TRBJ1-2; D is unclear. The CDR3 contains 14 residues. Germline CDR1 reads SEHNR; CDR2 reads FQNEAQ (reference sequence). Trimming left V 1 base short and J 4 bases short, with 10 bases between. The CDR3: CASSLDSGGYGYTF. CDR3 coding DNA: TGTGCCAGCAGCTTAGACTCAGGAGGCTATGGCTACACCTTC.

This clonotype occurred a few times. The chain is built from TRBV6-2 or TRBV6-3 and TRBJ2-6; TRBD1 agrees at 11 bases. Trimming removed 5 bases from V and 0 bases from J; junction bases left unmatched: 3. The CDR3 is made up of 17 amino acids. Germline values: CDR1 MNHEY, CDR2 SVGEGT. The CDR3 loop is CASSIGTGGSGANVLTF. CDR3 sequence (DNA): TGTGCCAGCAGTATAGGGACAGGGGGCTCTGGGGCCAACGTCCTGACTTTC.

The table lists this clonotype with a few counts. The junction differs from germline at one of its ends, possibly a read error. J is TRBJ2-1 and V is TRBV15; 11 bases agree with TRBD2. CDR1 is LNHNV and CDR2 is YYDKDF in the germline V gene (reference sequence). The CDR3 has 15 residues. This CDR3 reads CAASTLAGVGDEQFF. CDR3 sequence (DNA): TGTGCCGCCAGCACACTAGCGGGAGTGGGGGATGAGCAGTTCTTC. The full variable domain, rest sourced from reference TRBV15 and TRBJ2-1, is DAMVIQNPRYQVTQFGKPVTLSCSQTLNHNVMYWYQQKSSQAPKLLFHYYDKDFNNEADTPDNFQSRRPNTSFCFLDIRSPGLGDTAMYLCAASTLAGVGDEQFFGPGTRLTVL.

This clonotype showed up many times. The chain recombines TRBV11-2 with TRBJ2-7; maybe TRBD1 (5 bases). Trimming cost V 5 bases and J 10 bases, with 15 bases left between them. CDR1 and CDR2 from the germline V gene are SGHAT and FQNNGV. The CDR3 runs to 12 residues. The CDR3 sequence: CASSPTGFGQYF. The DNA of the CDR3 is TGTGCCAGCAGCCCCACAGGATTTGGCCAGTACTTC.

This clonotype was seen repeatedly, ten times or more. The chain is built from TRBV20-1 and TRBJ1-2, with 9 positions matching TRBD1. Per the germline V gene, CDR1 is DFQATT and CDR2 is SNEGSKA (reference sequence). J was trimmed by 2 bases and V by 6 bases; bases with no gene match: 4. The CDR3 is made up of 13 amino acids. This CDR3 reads CSAQTGGNYGYTF. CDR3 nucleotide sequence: TGCAGTGCGCAAACAGGGGGCAACTATGGCTACACCTTC.

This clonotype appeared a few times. CDR3 protein: CASSYSDHLRNYGYTF. The CDR3, as DNA: TGTGCCAGCAGTTACTCAGATCACCTTCGGAACTATGGCTACACCTTC. V usage is TRBV6-5 and J usage is TRBJ1-2, with no clear D. V was clipped by 0 bases and J by 2 bases, with 13 bases between them. The length of the CDR3 is 16 residues. In germline, CDR1 is MNHEY, CDR2 SVGAGI.

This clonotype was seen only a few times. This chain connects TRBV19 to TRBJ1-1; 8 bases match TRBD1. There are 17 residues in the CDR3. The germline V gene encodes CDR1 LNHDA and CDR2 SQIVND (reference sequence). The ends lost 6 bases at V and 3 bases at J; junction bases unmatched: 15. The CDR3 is CASSHRGQGAADTEAFF. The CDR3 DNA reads TGTGCCAGTAGCCACCGAGGACAGGGTGCTGCAGACACTGAAGCTTTCTTT.

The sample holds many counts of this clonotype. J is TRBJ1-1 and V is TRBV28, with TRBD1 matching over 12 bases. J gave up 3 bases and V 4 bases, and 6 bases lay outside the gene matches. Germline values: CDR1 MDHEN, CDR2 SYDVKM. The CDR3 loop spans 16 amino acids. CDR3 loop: CASSSPGDRGHTEAFF. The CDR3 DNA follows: TGTGCCAGCAGTTCTCCAGGGGACAGGGGGCACACTGAAGCTTTCTTT.

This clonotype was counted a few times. CDR3: CASALTGGENIQYF. As DNA, the CDR3 is TGTGCTAGTGCCCTGACAGGGGGCGAAAACATTCAGTACTTC. The gene calls are TRBV12-5 and TRBJ2-4; 10 bases line up with TRBD1. The CDR3 runs 14 residues. In germline, CDR1 is LGHNT, CDR2 FRNRAP. Germline trimming cut 7 bases from V and 5 bases from J; bases unmatched to any gene: 5.

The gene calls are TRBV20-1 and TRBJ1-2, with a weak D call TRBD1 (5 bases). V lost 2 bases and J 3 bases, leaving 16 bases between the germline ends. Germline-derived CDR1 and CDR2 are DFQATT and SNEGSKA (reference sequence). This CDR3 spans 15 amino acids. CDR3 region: CSARWGGVADYGYTF. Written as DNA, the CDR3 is TGCAGTGCTAGATGGGGGGGGGTGGCGGACTATGGCTACACCTTC.

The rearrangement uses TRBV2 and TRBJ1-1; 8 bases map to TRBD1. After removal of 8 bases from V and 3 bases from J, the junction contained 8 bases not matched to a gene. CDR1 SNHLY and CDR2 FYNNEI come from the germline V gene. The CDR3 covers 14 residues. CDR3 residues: CASLAGGGYTEAFF. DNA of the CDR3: TGTGCCAGCCTCGCAGGGGGCGGGTACACTGAAGCTTTCTTT. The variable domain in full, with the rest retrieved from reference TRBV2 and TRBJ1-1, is EPEVTQTPSHQVTQMGQEVILRCVPISNHLYFYWYRQILGQKVEFLVSFYNNEISEKSEIFDDQFSVERPDGSNFTLKIRSTKLEDSAMYFCASLAGGGYTEAFFGQGTRLTVV.

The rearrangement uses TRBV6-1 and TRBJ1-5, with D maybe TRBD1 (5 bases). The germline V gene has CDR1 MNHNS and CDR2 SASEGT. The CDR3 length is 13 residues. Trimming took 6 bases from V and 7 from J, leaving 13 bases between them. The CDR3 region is CASSLTGTQPQHF. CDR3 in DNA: TGTGCCAGCAGCTTGACGGGGACCCAGCCCCAGCATTTT.

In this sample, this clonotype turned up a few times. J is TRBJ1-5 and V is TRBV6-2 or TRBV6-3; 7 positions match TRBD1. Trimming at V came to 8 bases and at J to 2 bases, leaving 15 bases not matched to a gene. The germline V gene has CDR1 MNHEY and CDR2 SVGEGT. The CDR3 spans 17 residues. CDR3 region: CASRTPSRGYGNQPQHF. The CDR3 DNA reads TGTGCCAGCCGCACACCTAGCAGGGGGTACGGCAATCAGCCCCAGCATTTT.

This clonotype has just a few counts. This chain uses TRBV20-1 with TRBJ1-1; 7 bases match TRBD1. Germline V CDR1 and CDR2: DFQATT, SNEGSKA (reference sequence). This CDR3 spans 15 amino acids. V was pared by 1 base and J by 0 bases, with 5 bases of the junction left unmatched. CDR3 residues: CSARGTGEMNTEAFF. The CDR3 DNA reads TGCAGTGCTAGAGGGACAGGTGAAATGAACACTGAAGCTTTCTTT.

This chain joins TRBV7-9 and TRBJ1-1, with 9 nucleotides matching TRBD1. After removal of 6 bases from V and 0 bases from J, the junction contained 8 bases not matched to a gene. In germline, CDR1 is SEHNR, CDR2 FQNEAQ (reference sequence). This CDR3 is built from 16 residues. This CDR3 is CASRAGTGSMNTEAFF. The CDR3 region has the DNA TGTGCCAGCAGAGCCGGGACAGGGTCGATGAACACTGAAGCTTTCTTT.

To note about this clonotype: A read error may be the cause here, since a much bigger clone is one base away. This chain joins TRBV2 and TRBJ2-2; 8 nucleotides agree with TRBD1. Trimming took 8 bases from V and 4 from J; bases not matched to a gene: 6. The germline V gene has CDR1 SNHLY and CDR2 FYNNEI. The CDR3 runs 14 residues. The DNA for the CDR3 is TGTGCCAGCCGGGGCAGGGGGCGCACCGGGGAGCTGTTTTTT. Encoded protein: CASRGRGRTGELFF.

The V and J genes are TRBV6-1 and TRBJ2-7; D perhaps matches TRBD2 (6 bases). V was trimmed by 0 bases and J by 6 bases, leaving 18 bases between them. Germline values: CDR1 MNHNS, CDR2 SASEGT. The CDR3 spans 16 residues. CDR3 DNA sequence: TGTGCCAGCAGTGAAGCGGCCGGGAGAGGGGCAAGCGAGCAGTACTTC. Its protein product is CASSEAAGRGASEQYF.

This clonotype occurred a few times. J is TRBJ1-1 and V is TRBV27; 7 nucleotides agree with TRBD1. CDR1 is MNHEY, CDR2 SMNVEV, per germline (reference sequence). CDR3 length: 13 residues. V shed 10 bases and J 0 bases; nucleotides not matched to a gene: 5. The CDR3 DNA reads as TGTGCCACCCGGGACAGATTGAACACTGAAGCTTTCTTT. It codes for CATRDRLNTEAFF.

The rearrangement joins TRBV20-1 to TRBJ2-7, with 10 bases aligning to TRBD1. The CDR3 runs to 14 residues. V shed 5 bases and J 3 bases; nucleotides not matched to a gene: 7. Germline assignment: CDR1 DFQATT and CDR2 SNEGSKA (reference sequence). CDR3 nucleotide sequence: TGCAGTGCTCCCCCCCGGGACAGGGGCTACGAGCAGTACTTC. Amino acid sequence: CSAPPRDRGYEQYF.

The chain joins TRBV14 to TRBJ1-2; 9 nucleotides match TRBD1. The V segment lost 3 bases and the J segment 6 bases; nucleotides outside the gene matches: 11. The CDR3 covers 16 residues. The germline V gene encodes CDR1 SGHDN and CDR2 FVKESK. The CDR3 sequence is CASSHSLAGTGNGYTF. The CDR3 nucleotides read TGTGCCAGCAGCCACTCACTAGCCGGGACAGGGAATGGCTACACCTTC.

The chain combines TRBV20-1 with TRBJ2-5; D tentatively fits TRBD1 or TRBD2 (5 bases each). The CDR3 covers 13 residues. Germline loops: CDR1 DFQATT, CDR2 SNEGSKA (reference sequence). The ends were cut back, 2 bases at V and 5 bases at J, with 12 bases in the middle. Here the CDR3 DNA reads TGCAGTGCTAGATCCGGGACCAGCGAGACCCAGTACTTC. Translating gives CSARSGTSETQYF.

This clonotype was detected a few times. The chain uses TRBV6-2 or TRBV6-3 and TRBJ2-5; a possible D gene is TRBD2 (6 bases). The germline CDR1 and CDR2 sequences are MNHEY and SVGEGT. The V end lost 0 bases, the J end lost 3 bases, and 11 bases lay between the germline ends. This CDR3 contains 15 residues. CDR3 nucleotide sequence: TGTGCCAGCAGTTACTCTGCGGCGGGGAAAGAGACCCAGTACTTC. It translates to CASSYSAAGKETQYF.

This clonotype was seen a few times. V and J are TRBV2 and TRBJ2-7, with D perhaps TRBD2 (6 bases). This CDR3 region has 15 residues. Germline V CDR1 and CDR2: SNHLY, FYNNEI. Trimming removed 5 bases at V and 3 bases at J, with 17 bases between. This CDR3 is CASSLSPGLYYEQYF. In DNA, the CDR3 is TGTGCCAGCAGTCTCTCGCCGGGACTTTACTACGAGCAGTACTTC.

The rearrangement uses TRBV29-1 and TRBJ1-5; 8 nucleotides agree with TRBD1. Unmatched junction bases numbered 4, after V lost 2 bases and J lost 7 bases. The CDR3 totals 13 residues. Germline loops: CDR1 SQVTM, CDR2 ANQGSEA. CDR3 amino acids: CSVEQGAGQPQHF. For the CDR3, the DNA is TGCAGCGTTGAACAGGGGGCTGGGCAGCCCCAGCATTTT.

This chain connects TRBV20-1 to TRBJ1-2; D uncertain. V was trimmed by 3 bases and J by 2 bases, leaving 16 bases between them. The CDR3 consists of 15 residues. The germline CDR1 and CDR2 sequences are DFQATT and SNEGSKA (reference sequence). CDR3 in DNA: TGCAGTGCTAGTGAGGAGGGATGGGTAAACTATGGCTACACCTTC. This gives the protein CSASEEGWVNYGYTF.

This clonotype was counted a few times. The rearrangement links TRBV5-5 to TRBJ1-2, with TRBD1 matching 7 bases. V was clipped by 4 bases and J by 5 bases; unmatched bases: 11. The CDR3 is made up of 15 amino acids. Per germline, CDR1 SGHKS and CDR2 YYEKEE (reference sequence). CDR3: CASSRTGEGGYGYTF. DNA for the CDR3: TGTGCCAGCAGCCGTACAGGGGAAGGAGGGTATGGCTACACCTTC.